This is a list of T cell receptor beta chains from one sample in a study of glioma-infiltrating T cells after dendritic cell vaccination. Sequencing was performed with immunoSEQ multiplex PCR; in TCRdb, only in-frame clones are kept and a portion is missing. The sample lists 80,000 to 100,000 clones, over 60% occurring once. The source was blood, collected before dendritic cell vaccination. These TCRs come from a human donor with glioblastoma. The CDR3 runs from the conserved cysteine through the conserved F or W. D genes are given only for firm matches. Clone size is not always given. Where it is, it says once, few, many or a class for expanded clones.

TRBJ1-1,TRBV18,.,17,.,TGTGCCAGCTCACCGCGGAGCGGGCGGATCATGAACACTGAAGCTTTCTTT,CASSPRSGRIMNTEAFF
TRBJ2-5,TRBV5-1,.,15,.,TGCGCCAGCAGCTCCCTGGCGGCTAACCAAGAGACCCAGTACTTC,CASSSLAANQETQYF
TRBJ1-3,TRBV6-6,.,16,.,TGTGCCAGCAGCCGCCCGGATGTCAGGGCTGGAAACACCATATATTTT,CASSRPDVRAGNTIYF
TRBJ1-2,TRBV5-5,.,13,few,TGTGCCAGCAGCTTGACCGGAGACTATGGCTACACCTTC,CASSLTGDYGYTF
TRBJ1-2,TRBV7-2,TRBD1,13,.,TGTGCCAGCACTGGACAGGGATCAGATGGCTACACCTTC,CASTGQGSDGYTF
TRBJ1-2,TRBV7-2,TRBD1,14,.,TGTGCCAGCAGCCGGGGACAGGGACCCTATGGCTACACCTTC,CASSRGQGPYGYTF
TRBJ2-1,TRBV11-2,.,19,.,TGTGCCAGCAGCTTAGATCATAGTTCAGACAAGATCTCCTACAATGAGCAGTTCTTC,CASSLDHSSDKISYNEQFF
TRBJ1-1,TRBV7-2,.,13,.,TGTGCCAGCAGCTCAGCCAGGTACACTGAAGCTTTCTTT,CASSSARYTEAFF
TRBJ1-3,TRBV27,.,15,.,TGTGCCAGCAGTCCTTCTCCGAGCTCTGGAAACACCATATATTTT,CASSPSPSSGNTIYF
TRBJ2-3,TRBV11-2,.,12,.,TGTGCCAGCAGCTCCCTAGGCGATACGCAGTATTTT,CASSSLGDTQYF
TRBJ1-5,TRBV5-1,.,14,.,TGCGCCAGCAGCTTAGGAGGGGGCAATCAGCCCCAGCATTTT,CASSLGGGNQPQHF
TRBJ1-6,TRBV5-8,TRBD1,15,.,TGTGCCAGCAGCTCGCTCCAGGGGGCTGGTTCACCCCTCCACTTT,CASSSLQGAGSPLHF
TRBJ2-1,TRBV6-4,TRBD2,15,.,TGTGCCAGCAGTCGGCTAGCGGGAGCCTACAATGAGCAGTTCTTC,CASSRLAGAYNEQFF
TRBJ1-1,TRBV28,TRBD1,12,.,TGTGCCAGCAGGACAGGGGGCTTTGAAGCTTTCTTT,CASRTGGFEAFF
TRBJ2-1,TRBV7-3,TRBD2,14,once,TGTGCCAGCAGCTCCTTAGCGGGAAGGCATGAGCAGTTCTTC,CASSSLAGRHEQFF
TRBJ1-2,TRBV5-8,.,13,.,TGTGCCAGTTCTTTCAGCGGTCTCGATGGCTACACCTTC,CASSFSGLDGYTF
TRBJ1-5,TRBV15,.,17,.,TGTGCCACCAGCAGAGGAAAGACAGGTTATAGCAATCAGCCCCAGCATTTT,CATSRGKTGYSNQPQHF